The clone carrying this T cell receptor beta chain has a handful of counts. The record originates from a study of control samples from healthy donors and cancer patients. With 4 bases clipped from V and 9 bases from J, the junction kept 12 bases outside the gene matches. The CDR3 contains 15 residues. In germline, CDR1 is SGHRS, CDR2 YFSETQ. Produced via immunoSEQ multiplex PCR; TCRdb's table is partial and in-frame only. This table holds about 160,000 clones, approximately 94% found once. This clonotype was obtained from a man aged 60 to 75 with colorectal cancer. V is TRBV5-1 and J is TRBJ1-5; 8 bases are a match to TRBD1. Sequencing used PBMCs. The CDR3 loop reads CASSVGQAGAGPQHF. In nucleotides, the CDR3 is TGCGCCAGCAGCGTGGGACAGGCGGGGGCCGGGCCCCAGCATTTT. Supplemented by reference TRBV5-1 and TRBJ1-5, the full variable domain reads KAGVTQTPRYLIKTRGQQVTLSCSPISGHRSVSWYQQTPGQGLQFLFEYFSETQRNKGNFPGRFSGRQFSNSRSEMNVSTLELGDSALYLCASSVGQAGAGPQHFGDGTRLSIL.